The 18 T cell receptor beta chains below were found in one sample sequenced in a study of shared clonotypes between healthy human individuals. Data came from immunoSEQ multiplex PCR; TCRdb stores just in-frame clones and leaves some out. The sample has fewer than 1.4 million clones; about four fifths are singletons. Sequencing used memory CD4+ T cells from PBMCs. Regarding subset: CD45RA-negative fraction. The receptors were sampled from a man younger than 35 in good health. Some clones in this sample may be carry-over from other donors' samples.

This chain links TRBV7-8 with TRBJ2-7; 15 nucleotides agree with TRBD2. CDR3 length: 18 residues. Losses at the gene ends were 4 bases for V and 9 bases for J; bases not matched to a gene: 16. In germline, CDR1 is SGHVS, CDR2 FQNEAQ. The CDR3 DNA reads TGTGCCAGCAGCTCTGTACCGGGACTAGCGGGAGGCCCCGCCCGGCAGTACTTC. This translates into CASSSVPGLAGGPARQYF.

The chain has TRBV6-5 and TRBJ2-1; TRBD2 matches at 9 bases. V was pared by 3 bases and J by 2 bases, with 2 bases of the junction left unmatched. The CDR3 is made up of 15 amino acids. Germline CDR1 is MNHEY and CDR2 is SVGAGI. CDR3 loop: CASSYSGSAYNEQFF. The CDR3 coding sequence is TGTGCCAGCAGTTATAGCGGGAGCGCCTACAATGAGCAGTTCTTC.

The CDR3 DNA is TGTGCCAGCAGTACCATGGGGGGAGGAGGAGGTGGAAACACCATATATTTT. As protein: CASSTMGGGGGGNTIYF. The J gene is TRBJ1-3, the V gene TRBV7-2; D is perhaps TRBD1 (5 bases). Trimming removed 6 bases from V and 3 bases from J, with 21 bases in between. Germline loops: CDR1 SGHTA, CDR2 FQGNSA. This CDR3 has 17 residues.

The chain recombines TRBV25-1 with TRBJ2-1; 9 nucleotides align to TRBD1. The V and J ends lost 4 bases and 5 bases, in that order; junction bases with no gene match: 6. The CDR3 sequence is 15 residues long. Germline V gives CDR1 MGHDK, CDR2 SYGVNS. The chain's CDR3 is CASSGRDRVHNEQFF. DNA for the CDR3: TGTGCCAGCAGTGGCCGGGACAGGGTCCACAATGAGCAGTTCTTC.

This clone was observed a single time. CDR3 loop: CASSFSRTSGYNEQFF. CDR3 sequence (DNA): TGCGCCAGCAGCTTTAGCCGGACTAGCGGTTACAATGAGCAGTTCTTC. This chain links TRBV5-1 with TRBJ2-1; 10 bases are a match to TRBD2. With 2 bases clipped from V and 4 bases from J, the junction kept 6 bases outside the gene matches. The germline gives CDR1 SGHRS, CDR2 YFSETQ. This CDR3 has 16 amino acids.

This clone was seen ten or more times. V is TRBV4-1 and J is TRBJ2-2; TRBD1 matches at 7 bases. Germline CDR1 and CDR2: MGHRA and YSYEKL. This CDR3 has 18 amino acids. V lost 2 bases to trimming and J lost 4 bases; unmatched junction nucleotides: 13. The CDR3 loop is CASSQMGQSRVSTGELFF. CDR3 DNA: TGCGCCAGCAGCCAAATGGGACAGTCGAGGGTTAGCACCGGGGAGCTGTTTTTT.

V usage is TRBV5-4 and J usage is TRBJ2-5; perhaps TRBD2 as D (5 bases). Germline CDR1 and CDR2: SGHNT and YYREEE (reference sequence). This CDR3 is 15 amino acids long. V was pared by 0 bases and J by 3 bases, with 12 bases between. CDR3 region: CASSLAFRDKETQYF. For the CDR3, the DNA is TGTGCCAGCAGCTTGGCATTTCGGGATAAAGAGACCCAGTACTTC.

The chain joins TRBV27 to TRBJ2-5; D might be TRBD2 (7 bases). Trimming took off 4 bases at V and 5 bases at J, with 20 bases between the two ends. The CDR3 extends over 16 amino acids. The germline gives CDR1 MNHEY, CDR2 SMNVEV (reference sequence). DNA for the CDR3: TGTGCCAGCAGTTCGCCACGTCGGGGGGCTGGGGAGACCCAGTACTTC. It codes for CASSSPRRGAGETQYF.

The chain carries TRBV5-4 and TRBJ2-7; TRBD2 might be the D (6 bases). Germline V CDR1 and CDR2: SGHNT, YYREEE (reference sequence). CDR3 size: 16 residues. The V gene lost 4 bases and the J gene lost 0 bases, with 17 bases spanning the gap. The CDR3: CASSPEWDSSSYEQYF. CDR3 sequence (DNA): TGTGCCAGCAGCCCAGAGTGGGACTCTAGCTCCTACGAGCAGTACTTC.

This chain links TRBV19 with TRBJ2-4; D may be TRBD1 (6 bases). CDR1 LNHDA and CDR2 SQIVND come from the germline V gene (reference sequence). V was cut by 9 bases and J by 3 bases, with 18 bases left in between. The CDR3 consists of 15 residues. CDR3 DNA: TGTGCCAGCAACGAACAGGGCTTGGGCAAAAACATTCAGTACTTC. Its translation is CASNEQGLGKNIQYF. Looking up the rest from reference TRBV19 and TRBJ2-4 gives the full variable domain: DGGITQSPKYLFRKEGQNVTLSCEQNLNHDAMYWYRQDPGQGLRLIYYSQIVNDFQKGDIAEGYSVSREKKESFPLTVTSAQKNPTAFYLCASNEQGLGKNIQYFGAGTRLSVL.

V is TRBV5-5 and J is TRBJ2-1, with unresolved D. V lost 7 bases, J lost 7 bases, and 12 bases lay in between. Germline-derived CDR1 and CDR2 are SGHKS and YYEKEE (reference sequence). The CDR3 loop spans 12 amino acids. CDR3 sequence: CASGNSNNEQFF. CDR3 sequence (DNA): TGTGCCAGCGGTAATAGCAATAATGAGCAGTTCTTC.

As for this clone: This could be a read error, since a much larger clone is one nucleotide away. The sample carries other DNA sequences with the same CDR3. The V and J genes are TRBV28 and TRBJ2-3, with D possibly matching TRBD2 (6 bases). Germline V gene data show CDR1 as MDHEN and CDR2 as SYDVKM. There are 16 residues in the CDR3. The DNA for the CDR3 is TGTGCTAGCAGACCTCCGGGAGCGGCCGGGGCAGATACGCAGTATTTT. Its protein is CASRPPGAAGADTQYF.

This clone was recorded a few times. Other DNA variants within this sample encode the same CDR3. The rearrangement joins TRBV15 to TRBJ1-5, with D uncertain. CDR1 is LNHNV and CDR2 is YYDKDF in the germline V gene (reference sequence). V lost 3 bases and J 7 bases, leaving 13 bases between the germline ends. The CDR3 loop spans 14 amino acids. The CDR3 loop reads CATSRDPIGQPQHF. The CDR3 region has the DNA TGTGCCACCAGCAGGGACCCCATCGGGCAGCCCCAGCATTTT.

This clone was observed a handful of times. The chain recombines TRBV7-9 with TRBJ2-3; D gene unclear. This CDR3 is built from 13 residues. Trimming cost V 5 bases and J 0 bases, with 6 bases left between them. Germline V gene lookup returns CDR1 SEHNR and CDR2 FQNEAQ (reference sequence). The CDR3 DNA follows: TGTGCCAGCAGCGGAACGAGCACAGATACGCAGTATTTT. Amino acids: CASSGTSTDTQYF.

CDR3 nucleotide sequence: TGTGCCAGCAGCTCTAAACCGAGGGACCTAATGAACACCGGGGAGCTGTTTTTT. Its translation is CASSSKPRDLMNTGELFF. The chain links TRBV5-6 to TRBJ2-2; D is tentatively TRBD1 or TRBD2 (5 bases each). The germline V gene has CDR1 SGHDT and CDR2 YYEEEE. This CDR3 contains 18 residues. The germline V and J ends were trimmed by 3 bases and 1 base, with 19 bases remaining between them.

The chain joins TRBV7-2 to TRBJ2-6; D perhaps matches TRBD2 (5 bases). Germline V gene lookup returns CDR1 SGHTA and CDR2 FQGNSA. The CDR3 has 17 amino acids. Trimming left V 5 bases short and J 0 bases short, with 14 bases between. The CDR3 nucleotides are TGTGCCAGCAGCCCGGGCCCGGGGTACTCTGGGGCCAACGTCCTGACTTTC. It yields the protein CASSPGPGYSGANVLTF.

V usage is TRBV5-1 and J usage is TRBJ1-1; D uncertain. Germline V gene lookup returns CDR1 SGHRS and CDR2 YFSETQ. V lost 3 bases, J lost 1 base, and 10 bases lay in between. The CDR3 totals 14 residues. For the CDR3, the DNA is TGCGCCAGCAGCTACCAAACGGAGAACACTGAAGCTTTCTTT. Translating gives CASSYQTENTEAFF.

V and J are TRBV29-1 and TRBJ2-2, with D maybe TRBD1 (5 bases). Germline V gene sequence: CDR1 SQVTM, CDR2 ANQGSEA. The CDR3 sequence is 14 residues long. Trimming took 6 bases from V and 5 from J, leaving 16 bases between them. CDR3 region: CSVLGAGWTGELFF. CDR3 sequence (DNA): TGCAGCGTGCTAGGGGCAGGGTGGACCGGGGAGCTGTTTTTT.